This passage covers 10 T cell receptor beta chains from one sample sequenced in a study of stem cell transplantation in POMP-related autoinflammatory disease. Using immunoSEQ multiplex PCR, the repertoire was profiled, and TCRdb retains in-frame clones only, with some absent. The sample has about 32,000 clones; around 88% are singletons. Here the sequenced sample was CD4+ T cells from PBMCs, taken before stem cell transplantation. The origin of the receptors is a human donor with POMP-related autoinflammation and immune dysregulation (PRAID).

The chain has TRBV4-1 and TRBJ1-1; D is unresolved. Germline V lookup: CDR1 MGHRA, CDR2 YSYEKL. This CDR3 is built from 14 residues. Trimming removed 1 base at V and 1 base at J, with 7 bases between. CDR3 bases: TGCGCCAGCAGCCAAGGCGGGAGGAACACTGAAGCTTTCTTT. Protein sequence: CASSQGGRNTEAFF.

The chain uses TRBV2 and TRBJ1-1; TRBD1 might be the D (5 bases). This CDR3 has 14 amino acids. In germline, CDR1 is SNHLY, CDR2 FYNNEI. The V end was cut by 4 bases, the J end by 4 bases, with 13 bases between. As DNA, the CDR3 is TGTGCCAGCAGTGGGGGGGGGAGGGGCACTGAAGCTTTCTTT. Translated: CASSGGGRGTEAFF.

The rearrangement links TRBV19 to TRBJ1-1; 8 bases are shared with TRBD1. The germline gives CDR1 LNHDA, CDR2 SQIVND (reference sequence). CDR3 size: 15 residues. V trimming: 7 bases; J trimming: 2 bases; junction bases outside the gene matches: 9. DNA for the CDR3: TGTGCCAGTACTCTCCGGGCAGGGGGCAACACTGAAGCTTTCTTT. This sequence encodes CASTLRAGGNTEAFF. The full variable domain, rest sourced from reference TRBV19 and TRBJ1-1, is DGGITQSPKYLFRKEGQNVTLSCEQNLNHDAMYWYRQDPGQGLRLIYYSQIVNDFQKGDIAEGYSVSREKKESFPLTVTSAQKNPTAFYLCASTLRAGGNTEAFFGQGTRLTVV.

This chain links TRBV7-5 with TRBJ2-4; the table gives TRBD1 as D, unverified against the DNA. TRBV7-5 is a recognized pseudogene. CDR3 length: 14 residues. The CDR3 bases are TGTGCCCAAGGCCAGGGGGCTGCCAAAAACATTCAGTACTTC. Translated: CAQGQGAAKNIQYF.

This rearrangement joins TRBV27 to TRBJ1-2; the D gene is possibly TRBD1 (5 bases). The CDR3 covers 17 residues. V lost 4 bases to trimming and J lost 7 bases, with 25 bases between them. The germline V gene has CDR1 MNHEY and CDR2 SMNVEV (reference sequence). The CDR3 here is CASSSQVPRTLMGGYTF. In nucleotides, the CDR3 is TGTGCCAGCAGTTCACAGGTGCCCCGTACTTTAATGGGTGGCTACACCTTC.

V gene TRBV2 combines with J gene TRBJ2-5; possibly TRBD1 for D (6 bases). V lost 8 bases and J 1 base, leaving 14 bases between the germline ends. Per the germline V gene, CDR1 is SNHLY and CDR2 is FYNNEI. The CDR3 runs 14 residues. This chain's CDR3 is CASSKVGAQETQYF. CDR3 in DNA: TGTGCCAGCTCTAAGGTGGGGGCCCAAGAGACCCAGTACTTC.

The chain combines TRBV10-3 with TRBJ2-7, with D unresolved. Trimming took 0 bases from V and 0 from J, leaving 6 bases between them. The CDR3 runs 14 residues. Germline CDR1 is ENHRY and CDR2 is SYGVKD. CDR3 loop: CAISESDGSYEQYF. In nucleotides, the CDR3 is TGTGCCATCAGTGAGTCGGACGGCTCCTACGAGCAGTACTTC.

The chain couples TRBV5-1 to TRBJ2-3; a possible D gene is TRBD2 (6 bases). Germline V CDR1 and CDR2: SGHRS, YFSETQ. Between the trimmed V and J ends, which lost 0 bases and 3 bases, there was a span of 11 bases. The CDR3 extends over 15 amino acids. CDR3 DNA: TGCGCCAGCAGCTTGGAGCAAGGGAGGACAGATACGCAGTATTTT. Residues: CASSLEQGRTDTQYF.

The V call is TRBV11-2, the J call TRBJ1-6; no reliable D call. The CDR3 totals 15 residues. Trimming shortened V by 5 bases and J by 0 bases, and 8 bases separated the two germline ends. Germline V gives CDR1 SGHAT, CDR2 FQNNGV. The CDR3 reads CASSIRSSYNSPLHF. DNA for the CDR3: TGTGCCAGCAGCATCCGGAGCTCCTATAATTCACCCCTCCACTTT.

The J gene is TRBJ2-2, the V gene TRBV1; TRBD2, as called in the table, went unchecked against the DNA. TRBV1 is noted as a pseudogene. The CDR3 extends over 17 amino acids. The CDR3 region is CTSSQDLPGLFTGELFF. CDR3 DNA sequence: TGCACCAGCAGCCAAGATTTACCGGGACTATTTACCGGGGAGCTGTTTTTT.